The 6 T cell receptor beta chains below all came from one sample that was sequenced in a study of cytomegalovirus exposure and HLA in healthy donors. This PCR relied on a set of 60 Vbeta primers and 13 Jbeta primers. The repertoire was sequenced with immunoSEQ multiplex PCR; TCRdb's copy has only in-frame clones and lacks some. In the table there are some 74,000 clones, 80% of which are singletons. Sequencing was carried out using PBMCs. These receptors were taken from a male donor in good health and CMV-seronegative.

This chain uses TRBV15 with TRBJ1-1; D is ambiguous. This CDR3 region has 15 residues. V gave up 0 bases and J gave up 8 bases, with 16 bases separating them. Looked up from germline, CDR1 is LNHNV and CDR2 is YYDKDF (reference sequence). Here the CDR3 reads CATSRDGRPGSEAFF. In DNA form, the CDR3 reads TGTGCCACCAGCAGAGATGGCCGACCGGGTTCAGAAGCTTTCTTT.

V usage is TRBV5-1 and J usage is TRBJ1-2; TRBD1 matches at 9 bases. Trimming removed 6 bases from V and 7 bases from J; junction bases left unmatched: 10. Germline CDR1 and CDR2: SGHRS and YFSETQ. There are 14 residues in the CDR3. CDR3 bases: TGCGCCAGCACCCCTCCGGGACAGGGCCTTGGCTACACCTTC. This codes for CASTPPGQGLGYTF.

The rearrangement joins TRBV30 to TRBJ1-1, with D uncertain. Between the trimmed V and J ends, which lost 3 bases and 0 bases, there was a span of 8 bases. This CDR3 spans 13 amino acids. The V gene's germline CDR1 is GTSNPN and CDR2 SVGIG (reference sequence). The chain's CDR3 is CAWRRNMNTEAFF. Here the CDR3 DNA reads TGTGCCTGGAGGCGGAATATGAACACTGAAGCTTTCTTT.

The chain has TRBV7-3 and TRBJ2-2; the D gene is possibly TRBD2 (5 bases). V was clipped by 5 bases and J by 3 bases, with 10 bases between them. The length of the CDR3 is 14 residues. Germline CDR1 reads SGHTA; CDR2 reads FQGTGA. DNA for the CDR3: TGTGCCAGCAGCCTTTCGCGGGACACCGGGGAGCTGTTTTTT. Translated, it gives CASSLSRDTGELFF.

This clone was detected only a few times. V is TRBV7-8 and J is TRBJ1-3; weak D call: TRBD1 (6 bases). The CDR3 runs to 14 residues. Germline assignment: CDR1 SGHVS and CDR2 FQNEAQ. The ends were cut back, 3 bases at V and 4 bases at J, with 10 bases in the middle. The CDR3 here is CASSLDSSGNTIYF. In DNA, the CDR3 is TGTGCCAGCAGCTTGGACAGTAGCGGAAACACCATATATTTT.

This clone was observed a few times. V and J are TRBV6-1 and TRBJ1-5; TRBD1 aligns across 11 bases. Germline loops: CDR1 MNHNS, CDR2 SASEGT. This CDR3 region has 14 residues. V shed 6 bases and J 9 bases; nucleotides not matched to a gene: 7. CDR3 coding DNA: TGTGCCAGCAGCCACGCCGGGACAGGGGGGCCCCAGCATTTT. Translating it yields CASSHAGTGGPQHF.